This TCR beta chain was identified in a study of shared clonotypes between healthy human individuals. Every immunoSEQ plate was one replicate of a subset's evenly spread DNA. Data came from immunoSEQ multiplex PCR; TCRdb stores just in-frame clones and leaves some out. Seen here are roughly 2,000,000 clones, 93% observed once, and the top ten hold approximately 1.7%. It was CD45RO-negative cells, positively selected for CCR7, that made up naive CD8 cells, with terminally differentiated effector memory CD45RA+ cells excluded. Germline V lookup: CDR1 MGHRA, CDR2 YSYEKL. Trimming took off 5 bases at V and 4 bases at J, with 12 bases between the two ends. The CDR3 is 14 amino acids.

Material: naive CD8+ T cells from PBMCs. The sequence derives from a man between 18 and 29 years old in good health. Some clones in this sample may be carry-over from other donors' samples. The gene calls are TRBV4-1 and TRBJ1-5, with D possibly TRBD1 on 6 matching bases. The CDR3 DNA reads TGCGCCAGCAGCATGGGGGCAGGGAATCAGCCCCAGCATTTT. Translation gives CASSMGAGNQPQHF.